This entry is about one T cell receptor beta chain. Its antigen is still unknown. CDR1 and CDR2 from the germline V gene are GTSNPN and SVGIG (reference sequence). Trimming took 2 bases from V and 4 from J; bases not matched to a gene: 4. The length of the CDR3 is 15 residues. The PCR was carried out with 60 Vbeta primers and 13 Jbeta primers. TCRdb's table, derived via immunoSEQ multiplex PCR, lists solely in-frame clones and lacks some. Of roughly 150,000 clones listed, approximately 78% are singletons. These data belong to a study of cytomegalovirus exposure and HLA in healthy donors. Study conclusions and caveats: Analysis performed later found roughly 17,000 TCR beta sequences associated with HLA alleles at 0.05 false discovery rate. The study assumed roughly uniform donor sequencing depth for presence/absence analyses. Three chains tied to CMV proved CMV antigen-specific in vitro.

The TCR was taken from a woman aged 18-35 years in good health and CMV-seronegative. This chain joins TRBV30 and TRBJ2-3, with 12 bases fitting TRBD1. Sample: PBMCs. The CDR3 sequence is CAWSSGQGASDTQYF. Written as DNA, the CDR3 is TGTGCCTGGAGTTCGGGACAGGGGGCGTCAGATACGCAGTATTTT.